This T cell receptor (beta chain) was sequenced during a study of identifying expanded T cells in peripheral blood. Findings and limits, study-wide: Over about two and four weeks, about 16 and 19 clones changed, versus roughly 1.1 between replicates. Across healthy donors, higher total template counts meant significantly greater approximately 2-week count variance.

Profiling relied on immunoSEQ multiplex PCR, and the TCRdb table lists in-frame clones only, not all of them. The sample includes 83,000 or so clones, 88% of them seen just once. Healthy donors had no documented immune events, such as infections, while sampled. Comment on this clone: Its target is not known.

V was clipped by 3 bases and J by 3 bases; unmatched bases: 9. The CDR3 has 16 amino acids. Germline CDR1 reads SGDLS; CDR2 reads YYNGEE. The chain is built from TRBV9 and TRBJ2-5, with 9 bases that match TRBD2. This TCR derives from a person aged 18 to 75 in good health. The sample comprised blood. CDR3 region: CASSDPPAGGKETQYF. The CDR3 nucleotides are TGTGCCAGCAGCGACCCCCCGGCGGGGGGGAAAGAGACCCAGTACTTC.